The next 4 T cell receptor beta chains were all read from a single sample in a study of lymphopenia after photon versus proton radiotherapy (dated by TCRdb to the late 2010s). Library generation was performed with the immunoSEQ multiplex PCR assay. Sourced from immuneACCESS, this table was stored by TCRdb with only in-frame sequences that have V and J called. A share of the clones is absent; for the studies checked, an unresolved V gene accounts for under half, and the remainder has no known explanation. Here the sample has 150,000 to 200,000 clones; around 85% occur a single time. About 4.4% of the sample is taken by the ten largest. The sample here was peripheral blood, taken from a patient treated with photon-based radiotherapy. The receptors originated from a man in his fifties or sixties with gastric cancer.

This chain connects TRBV5-8 to TRBJ1-5; D may be TRBD1 (6 bases). The CDR3 consists of 13 residues. Germline loops: CDR1 SGHTS, CDR2 YDEGEE. The V gene lost 5 bases and the J gene lost 7 bases, with 13 bases spanning the gap. The CDR3 DNA follows: TGTGCCAGCAGTGGGGGGCTCGGGCAGCCCCAGCATTTT. This translates into CASSGGLGQPQHF.

The gene calls are TRBV9 and TRBJ2-2; TRBD1 aligns across 8 bases. Germline trimming cut 3 bases from V and 2 bases from J; bases unmatched to any gene: 6. There are 16 residues in the CDR3. Germline V gene data show CDR1 as SGDLS and CDR2 as YYNGEE. CDR3 loop: CASSGDRGSNTGELFF. CDR3 in DNA: TGTGCCAGCAGCGGCGACAGGGGTAGTAACACCGGGGAGCTGTTTTTT.

This clone was seen a handful of times. The gene calls are TRBV6-1 and TRBJ1-5; the match to TRBD1 covers 7 bases. CDR1 and CDR2 (germline): MNHNS, SASEGT. V trimming: 4 bases; J trimming: 5 bases; junction bases outside the gene matches: 2. This CDR3 contains 13 residues. In nucleotides, the CDR3 is TGTGCCAGCAGTGGACAGGGATATCAGCCCCAGCATTTT. It yields the protein CASSGQGYQPQHF.

This clone was seen just once. This chain links TRBV6-1 with TRBJ1-1; D is perhaps TRBD1 (6 bases). Germline V gene data show CDR1 as MNHNS and CDR2 as SASEGT. The ends were cut back, 7 bases at V and 5 bases at J, with 14 bases in the middle. The CDR3 sequence is 13 residues long. CDR3 bases: TGTGCCAGCACCCAGGGGAAAAGGACTGAAGCTTTCTTT. Residues: CASTQGKRTEAFF.